The 30 T cell receptor beta chains below come from one sample, sequenced in a study of T cell changes during pregnancy in multiple sclerosis. This table comes from immunoSEQ multiplex PCR, and its TCRdb copy is limited to in-frame clones, with some not included. The sample includes tens of thousands of clones, around 90% of them seen just once. Sequenced material: peripheral blood, taken before pregnancy. These receptors all come from a female donor with multiple sclerosis, enrolled in a pregnancy study.

The chain couples TRBV9 to TRBJ2-3; D perhaps matches TRBD2 (6 bases). This CDR3 region has 14 residues. V was clipped by 0 bases and J by 2 bases, with 7 bases between them. Looked up from germline, CDR1 is SGDLS and CDR2 is YYNGEE. The chain's CDR3 is CASSVGGDTDTQYF. Here the CDR3 DNA reads TGTGCCAGCAGCGTAGGGGGGGACACAGATACGCAGTATTTT. Using reference TRBV9 and TRBJ2-3 for the parts outside the CDR3, the full variable domain is DSGVTQTPKHLITATGQRVTLRCSPRSGDLSVYWYQQSLDQGLQFLIQYYNGEERAKGNILERFSAQQFPDLHSELNLSSLELGDSALYFCASSVGGDTDTQYFGPGTRLTVL.

Only a few counts were recorded for this clone. The chain carries TRBV10-1 and TRBJ2-1, with D perhaps matching TRBD2 (5 bases). Germline CDR1 and CDR2: WNHNN and SYGVQD (reference sequence). The CDR3 is made up of 15 amino acids. Between the trimmed V and J ends, which lost 3 bases and 7 bases, there was a span of 16 bases. CDR3 sequence (DNA): TGCGCCAGCAGTGACAGGAGGCCCTCGGGAAATGAGCAGTTCTTC. Translated, it gives CASSDRRPSGNEQFF.

J is TRBJ2-1 and V is TRBV14; TRBD2 matches 8 bases. With 0 bases clipped from V and 2 bases from J, the junction kept 6 bases outside the gene matches. In germline, CDR1 is SGHDN, CDR2 FVKESK. The CDR3 totals 17 residues. The CDR3 DNA reads as TGTGCCAGCAGCCAAGATGGGGTAGCGGGACCCTACAATGAGCAGTTCTTC. Its protein is CASSQDGVAGPYNEQFF.

This rearrangement joins TRBV9 to TRBJ1-1, with 10 positions matching TRBD1. The CDR3 spans 15 residues. The germline V gene has CDR1 SGDLS and CDR2 YYNGEE. V lost 3 bases, J lost 9 bases, and 11 bases stayed unmatched. The CDR3: CASSASGTGVRKAFF. The CDR3 nucleotides are TGTGCCAGCAGCGCCTCCGGGACAGGGGTCCGGAAAGCTTTCTTT. The entire variable domain, with the rest obtained from reference TRBV9 and TRBJ1-1, is as follows: DSGVTQTPKHLITATGQRVTLRCSPRSGDLSVYWYQQSLDQGLQFLIQYYNGEERAKGNILERFSAQQFPDLHSELNLSSLELGDSALYFCASSASGTGVRKAFFGQGTRLTVV.

This chain links TRBV5-1 with TRBJ1-1, with D possibly being TRBD1 (5 bases). Trimming cost V 2 bases and J 1 base, with 6 bases left between them. The CDR3 runs to 13 residues. Germline V gene lookup returns CDR1 SGHRS and CDR2 YFSETQ. CDR3 loop: CASSLRGNTEAFF. In DNA form, the CDR3 reads TGCGCCAGCAGCTTAAGGGGGAACACTGAAGCTTTCTTT.

This clone showed up just once. V usage is TRBV29-1 and J usage is TRBJ2-7; 8 positions agree with TRBD2. After removal of 7 bases from V and 5 bases from J, the junction contained 7 bases not matched to a gene. The CDR3 is made up of 12 amino acids. Germline V gene lookup returns CDR1 SQVTM and CDR2 ANQGSEA. The CDR3 bases are TGCAGCGCCTCGGGGGGGGCCGACGAGCAGTACTTC. It translates to CSASGGADEQYF.

The chain's CDR3 is CASSNDRGAGYEKLFF. The CDR3 region has the DNA TGTGCCAGCAGCAATGACAGGGGCGCAGGTTATGAAAAACTGTTTTTT. The V and J genes are TRBV27 and TRBJ1-4, with 8 bases lining up with TRBD1. V lost 6 bases, J lost 6 bases, and 12 bases stayed unmatched. The CDR3 totals 16 residues. The V gene's germline CDR1 is MNHEY and CDR2 SMNVEV (reference sequence).

V gene TRBV6-4 combines with J gene TRBJ1-4; 7 bases line up with TRBD1. With V trimmed by 2 bases and J by 3 bases, 6 bases remained unmatched. Per the germline V gene, CDR1 is MRHNA and CDR2 is SNTAGT. This CDR3 comprises 16 residues. CDR3 in amino acids: CASSDPPGQPNEKLFF. In nucleotides, the CDR3 is TGTGCCAGCAGTGACCCGCCGGGACAGCCTAATGAAAAACTGTTTTTT.

The J gene is TRBJ2-1, the V gene TRBV6-1; D call uncertain. Trimming pared 3 bases from V and 0 bases from J, leaving 3 bases between. Germline CDR1 and CDR2: MNHNS and SASEGT. This CDR3 comprises 13 residues. This CDR3 reads CASSDYSYNEQFF. The CDR3, as DNA: TGTGCCAGCAGTGATTACTCCTACAATGAGCAGTTCTTC.

Of note for this clone: Relative to the germline gene, one junction end is altered; a read error may explain this. The chain combines TRBV5-4 with TRBJ2-3; 8 bases map to TRBD1. CDR1 is SGHNT and CDR2 is YYREEE in the germline V gene (reference sequence). The CDR3 contains 16 residues. The CDR3 coding sequence is TGTGCCAGCAGCTTGGGACAGGGGCTGAGCAGAGATACGCAGTATTTT. Translation: CASSLGQGLSRDTQYF.

In its sample, this clone was seen a few times. The chain is built from TRBV19 and TRBJ1-1; D uncertain. Germline CDR1 LNHDA, CDR2 SQIVND (reference sequence). V was shortened by 3 bases and J by 1 base, with 9 bases between the two germline ends. This CDR3 contains 14 residues. The CDR3 DNA sequence: TGTGCCAGTAGTATCGAGGGCCCGAACACTGAAGCTTTCTTT. Its protein is CASSIEGPNTEAFF.

This chain uses TRBV28 with TRBJ1-1, with D possibly TRBD1 on 5 matching bases. In germline, CDR1 is MDHEN, CDR2 SYDVKM. The length of the CDR3 is 15 residues. Between the trimmed V and J ends, which lost 5 bases and 6 bases, there was a span of 19 bases. CDR3 bases: TGTGCCAGCAGTCGTTGGGGAGGGGTCGAGGCTGAAGCTTTCTTT. This translates into CASSRWGGVEAEAFF.

The gene calls are TRBV4-2 and TRBJ2-6, with 8 bases lining up with TRBD2. Germline V gene data show CDR1 as LGHNA and CDR2 as YNFKEQ. V shed 7 bases and J 0 bases; nucleotides not matched to a gene: 2. CDR3 length: 15 residues. The DNA for the CDR3 is TGTGCCAGCACGCGGGAGGCCTCTGGGGCCAACGTCCTGACTTTC. Protein: CASTREASGANVLTF.

The chain is built from TRBV5-6 and TRBJ2-7; 10 bases fit TRBD1. Germline CDR1 and CDR2: SGHDT and YYEEEE. This CDR3 has 18 residues. Unmatched junction bases numbered 15, after V lost 0 bases and J lost 6 bases. The CDR3: CASSLGYSPGTGEGEQYF. The CDR3 DNA reads TGTGCCAGCAGCTTGGGATACTCACCCGGGACAGGGGAAGGCGAGCAGTACTTC.

As DNA, the CDR3 is TGTGCCAGCAAAAGAGGACAGGGTGACTATGGCTACACCTTC. It is translated as CASKRGQGDYGYTF. This sequence joins TRBV6-1 and TRBJ1-2, with 8 bases identical to TRBD1. The germline gives CDR1 MNHNS, CDR2 SASEGT. There are 14 residues in the CDR3. The ends lost 7 bases at V and 3 bases at J; junction bases unmatched: 7.

V usage is TRBV5-8 and J usage is TRBJ1-1; the D gene is possibly TRBD1 (6 bases). The CDR3 contains 15 residues. Deletions cut 3 bases from V and 1 base from J, with 13 bases between. Germline loops: CDR1 SGHTS, CDR2 YDEGEE. The DNA of the CDR3 is TGTGCCAGCAGCTCCGGACAGACCCCGAACACTGAAGCTTTCTTT. Protein sequence: CASSSGQTPNTEAFF.

The J gene is TRBJ2-7, the V gene TRBV5-1; TRBD1 matches 9 bases. V dropped 4 bases and J dropped 3; count of bases not matched to a gene: 5. Germline lookup yields CDR1 SGHRS and CDR2 YFSETQ. The CDR3 runs 14 residues. For the CDR3, the DNA is TGCGCCAGCAGCATGACAGGGGGTGACTACGAGCAGTACTTC. This encodes CASSMTGGDYEQYF.

This clone was observed a handful of times. The chain uses TRBV4-2 and TRBJ2-2; 8 nucleotides match TRBD2. V dropped 7 bases and J dropped 4; count of bases not matched to a gene: 20. Germline CDR1 reads LGHNA; CDR2 reads YNFKEQ. The CDR3 runs 19 residues. The CDR3: CASTPGTRVMEGFTGELFF. The CDR3 DNA follows: TGTGCCAGCACCCCCGGGACTAGGGTCATGGAGGGGTTCACCGGGGAGCTGTTTTTT.

The chain carries TRBV14 and TRBJ2-2; the match to TRBD2 covers 11 bases. Germline CDR1 SGHDN, CDR2 FVKESK. The CDR3 consists of 16 residues. V lost 4 bases to trimming and J lost 8 bases; unmatched junction nucleotides: 9. As DNA, the CDR3 is TGTGCCAGCAGCCCACCGGGACTAGCGGCGTCTGGGGAGCTGTTTTTT. Protein: CASSPPGLAASGELFF.

This chain links TRBV28 with TRBJ1-2, with D perhaps TRBD1 (5 bases). V was cut by 2 bases and J by 4 bases, with 11 bases left in between. Germline V CDR1 and CDR2: MDHEN, SYDVKM. There are 14 residues in the CDR3. This CDR3 is CASSLGGGTYGYTF. The CDR3 DNA follows: TGTGCCAGCAGTTTAGGGGGGGGGACCTATGGCTACACCTTC.

The chain joins TRBV28 to TRBJ2-1, with 8 bases lining up with TRBD2. Germline CDR1 and CDR2: MDHEN and SYDVKM. With 7 bases clipped from V and 0 bases from J, the junction kept 11 bases outside the gene matches. This CDR3 spans 17 amino acids. The CDR3 nucleotides are TGTGCCAGCACCTCGGGGGGGGAGCGGAACTCCTACAATGAGCAGTTCTTC. Translating it yields CASTSGGERNSYNEQFF.

The rearrangement joins TRBV5-6 to TRBJ2-7, with 7 bases aligning to TRBD2. Germline lookup yields CDR1 SGHDT and CDR2 YYEEEE. J gave up 6 bases and V 4 bases, and 10 bases lay outside the gene matches. The CDR3 spans 14 residues. CDR3 DNA sequence: TGTGCCAGCAGCCTGGGACTACCCGGGGGCGAGCAGTACTTC. Protein: CASSLGLPGGEQYF.

This chain connects TRBV19 to TRBJ2-1; 9 nucleotides line up with TRBD1. The CDR3 runs 15 residues. V shed 4 bases and J 8 bases; nucleotides not matched to a gene: 9. Germline assignment: CDR1 LNHDA and CDR2 SQIVND (reference sequence). The CDR3 DNA follows: TGTGCCAGTAGTACCCCGGGACAGGGTTCGTATGAGCAGTTCTTC. This gives the protein CASSTPGQGSYEQFF.

This rearrangement joins TRBV7-9 to TRBJ2-3, with 8 nucleotides matching TRBD2. Germline assignment: CDR1 SEHNR and CDR2 FQNEAQ (reference sequence). V was clipped by 3 bases and J by 0 bases; unmatched bases: 8. The CDR3 is 17 amino acids. CDR3 coding DNA: TGTGCCAGCAGCTTCCCCCCTGGCGGGAGGAGCACAGATACGCAGTATTTT. Amino acid sequence: CASSFPPGGRSTDTQYF. Complete variable domain (other parts from reference TRBV7-9 and TRBJ2-3): DTGVSQNPRHKITKRGQNVTFRCDPISEHNRLYWYRQTLGQGPEFLTYFQNEAQLEKSRLLSDRFSAERPKGSFSTLEIQRTEQGDSAMYLCASSFPPGGRSTDTQYFGPGTRLTVL.

This chain joins TRBV27 and TRBJ2-2, with 13 bases matching TRBD2. This CDR3 is built from 18 residues. Unmatched junction bases numbered 8, after V lost 3 bases and J lost 4 bases. The germline V gene has CDR1 MNHEY and CDR2 SMNVEV (reference sequence). This CDR3 reads CASSFSGGTSGITGELFF. CDR3 coding DNA: TGTGCCAGCAGTTTTTCGGGCGGGACTAGCGGGATCACCGGGGAGCTGTTTTTT.

The rearrangement links TRBV10-3 to TRBJ2-3; TRBD2 agrees at 11 bases. The CDR3 has 14 residues. Germline V lookup: CDR1 ENHRY, CDR2 SYGVKD. Trimming cost V 2 bases and J 5 bases; bases outside gene matches: 0. CDR3 sequence reads: CAISETSGRDTQYF. CDR3 DNA: TGTGCCATCAGTGAGACTAGCGGGAGAGATACGCAGTATTTT.

The chain uses TRBV7-2 and TRBJ2-2, with D unclear. V lost 2 bases to trimming and J lost 3 bases, with 4 bases between them. This CDR3 is 13 amino acids long. Per the germline V gene, CDR1 is SGHTA and CDR2 is FQGNSA. The CDR3 nucleotides read TGTGCCAGCAGCTTATCCTACACCGGGGAGCTGTTTTTT. Protein sequence: CASSLSYTGELFF.

The chain recombines TRBV7-9 with TRBJ1-2; possible D gene TRBD1, 5 bases. CDR3 size: 14 residues. V lost 0 bases to trimming and J lost 0 bases, with 5 bases between them. Germline lookup yields CDR1 SEHNR and CDR2 FQNEAQ (reference sequence). The CDR3 DNA sequence: TGTGCCAGCAGCTTAGCGGACACTAACTATGGCTACACCTTC. The encoded protein is CASSLADTNYGYTF. Full variable domain (outside the CDR3, taken from reference TRBV7-9 and TRBJ1-2): DTGVSQNPRHKITKRGQNVTFRCDPISEHNRLYWYRQTLGQGPEFLTYFQNEAQLEKSRLLSDRFSAERPKGSFSTLEIQRTEQGDSAMYLCASSLADTNYGYTFGSGTRLTVV.

The chain is built from TRBV4-1 and TRBJ2-7; 10 nucleotides match TRBD1. The junction had 9 bases not matched to a gene; V was cut back by 3 bases and J by 7 bases. The CDR3 loop spans 15 amino acids. CDR1 and CDR2 from the germline V gene are MGHRA and YSYEKL. The CDR3 DNA sequence: TGCGCCAGCAGCCACCGAGGGACAGGGGAGTCAGAGCAGTACTTC. Translating it yields CASSHRGTGESEQYF.

The chain carries TRBV7-9 and TRBJ1-1; D remains unclear. This CDR3 spans 12 amino acids. Germline CDR1 reads SEHNR; CDR2 reads FQNEAQ (reference sequence). The V and J ends lost 5 bases and 3 bases respectively, with 7 bases between them. The CDR3 here is CASSLTYTEAFF. In DNA form, the CDR3 reads TGTGCCAGCAGCCTTACTTACACTGAAGCTTTCTTT.